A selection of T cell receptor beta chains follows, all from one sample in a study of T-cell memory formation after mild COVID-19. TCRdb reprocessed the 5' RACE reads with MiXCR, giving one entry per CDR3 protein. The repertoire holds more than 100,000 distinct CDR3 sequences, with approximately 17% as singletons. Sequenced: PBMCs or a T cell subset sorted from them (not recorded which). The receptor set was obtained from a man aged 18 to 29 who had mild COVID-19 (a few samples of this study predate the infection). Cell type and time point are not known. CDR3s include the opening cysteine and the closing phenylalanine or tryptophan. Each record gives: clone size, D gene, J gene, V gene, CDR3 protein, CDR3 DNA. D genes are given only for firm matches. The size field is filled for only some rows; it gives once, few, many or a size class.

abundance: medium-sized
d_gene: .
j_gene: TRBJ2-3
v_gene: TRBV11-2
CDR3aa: CASRYTGRTSTDTQYF
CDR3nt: TGTGCCAGCAGGTATACGGGCAGGACCAGCACAGATACGCAGTATTTT

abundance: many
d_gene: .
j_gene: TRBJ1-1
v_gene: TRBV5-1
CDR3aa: CASSFHGGDTEAFF
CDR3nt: TGCGCCAGCAGCTTCCACGGGGGGGACACTGAAGCTTTCTTT

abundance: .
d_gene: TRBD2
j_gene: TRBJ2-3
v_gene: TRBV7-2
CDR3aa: CASSLEAGATQYF
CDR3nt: TGTGCCAGCAGCTTAGAAGCGGGAGCGACGCAGTATTTT

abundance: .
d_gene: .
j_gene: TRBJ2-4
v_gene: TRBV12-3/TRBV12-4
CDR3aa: CASRREGARKNIQYF
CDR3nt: TGTGCCAGCAGGAGAGAAGGGGCGAGGAAAAACATTCAGTACTTC

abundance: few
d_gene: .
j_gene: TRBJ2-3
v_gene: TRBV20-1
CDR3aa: CSARDLGTSTDTQYF
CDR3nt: TGCAGTGCTAGAGATCTCGGGACTAGCACAGATACGCAGTATTTT

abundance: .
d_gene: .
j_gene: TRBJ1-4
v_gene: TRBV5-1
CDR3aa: CASSTGRGNEKLFF
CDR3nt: TGCGCCAGCAGCACGGGCAGAGGAAATGAAAAACTGTTTTTT

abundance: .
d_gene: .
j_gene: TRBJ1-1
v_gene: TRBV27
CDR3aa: CASRSRELGAFF
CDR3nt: TGTGCCAGCAGATCCAGGGAACTGGGAGCTTTCTTT

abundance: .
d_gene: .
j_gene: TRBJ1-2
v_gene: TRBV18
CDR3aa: CASSRLGTGLDYTF
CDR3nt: TGTGCCAGCTCACGGCTCGGGACCGGGCTTGACTACACCTTC

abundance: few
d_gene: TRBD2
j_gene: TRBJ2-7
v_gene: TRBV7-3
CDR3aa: CASSFTLAGLNEQYF
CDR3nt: TGTGCCAGCAGCTTCACACTAGCGGGGTTGAACGAGCAGTACTTC

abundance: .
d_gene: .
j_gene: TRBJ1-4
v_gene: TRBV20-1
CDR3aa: CSAKRGGGNSANEKLFF
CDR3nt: TGCAGTGCCAAACGCGGGGGGGGCAACTCGGCTAATGAAAAACTGTTTTTT

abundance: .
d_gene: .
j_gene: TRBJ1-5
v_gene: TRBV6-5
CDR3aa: CASHTGGSNQPQHF
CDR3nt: TGTGCCAGCCATACGGGGGGGAGCAATCAGCCCCAGCATTTT

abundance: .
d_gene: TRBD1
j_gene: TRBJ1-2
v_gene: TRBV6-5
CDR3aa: CASSGQGGSYGYTF
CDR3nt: TGTGCCAGCAGCGGTCAGGGGGGTTCGTATGGCTACACCTTC

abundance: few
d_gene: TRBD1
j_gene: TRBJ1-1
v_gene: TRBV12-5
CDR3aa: CASGGNRGPEAFF
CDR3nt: TGTGCTAGTGGCGGGAACAGGGGACCTGAAGCTTTCTTT

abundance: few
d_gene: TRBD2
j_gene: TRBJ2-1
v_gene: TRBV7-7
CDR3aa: CASSPGLAAHEQFF
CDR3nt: TGTGCTAGCAGCCCCGGACTAGCGGCCCATGAGCAGTTCTTC

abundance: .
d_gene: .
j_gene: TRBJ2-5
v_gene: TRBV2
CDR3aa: CASRGELVGAETQYF
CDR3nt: TGTGCCAGCAGGGGGGAACTAGTTGGGGCAGAGACCCAGTACTTC

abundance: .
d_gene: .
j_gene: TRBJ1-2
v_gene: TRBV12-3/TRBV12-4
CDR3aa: CASSLRVGMNGYTF
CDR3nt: TGTGCCAGCAGTCTCCGGGTCGGGATGAATGGCTACACCTTC

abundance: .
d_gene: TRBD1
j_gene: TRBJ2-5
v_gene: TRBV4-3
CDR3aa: CASSQDILGGRETQYF
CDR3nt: TGCGCCAGCAGCCAAGATATCTTAGGGGGCCGGGAGACCCAGTACTTC

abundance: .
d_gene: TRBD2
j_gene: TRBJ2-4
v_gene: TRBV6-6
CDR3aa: CASELAGEGNIQYF
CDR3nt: TGTGCCAGCGAACTAGCGGGGGAGGGAAACATTCAGTACTTC

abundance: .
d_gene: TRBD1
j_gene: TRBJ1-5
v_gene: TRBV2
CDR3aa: CASKGQANQPQHF
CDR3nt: TGTGCCAGCAAAGGACAGGCTAATCAGCCCCAGCATTTT

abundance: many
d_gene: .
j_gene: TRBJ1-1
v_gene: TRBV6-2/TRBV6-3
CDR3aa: CASSYSDGPEAFF
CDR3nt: TGTGCCAGCAGTTACAGTGATGGTCCTGAAGCTTTCTTT

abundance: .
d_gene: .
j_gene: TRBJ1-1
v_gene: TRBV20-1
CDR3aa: CSARNPGRTEAFF
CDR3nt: TGCAGTGCTAGAAATCCGGGGAGGACTGAAGCTTTCTTT

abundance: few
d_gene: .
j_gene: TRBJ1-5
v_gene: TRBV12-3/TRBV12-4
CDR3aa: CASSPHSPGGPYSNQPQHF
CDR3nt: TGTGCCAGCAGTCCCCACTCCCCTGGGGGCCCTTATAGCAATCAGCCCCAGCATTTT

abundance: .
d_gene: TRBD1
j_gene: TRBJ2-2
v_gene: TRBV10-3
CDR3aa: CAITRDRNTGELFF
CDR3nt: TGTGCCATCACGAGGGACAGAAACACCGGGGAGCTGTTTTTT

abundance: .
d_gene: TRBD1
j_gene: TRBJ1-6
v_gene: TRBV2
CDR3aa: CATFLDRGNSPLHF
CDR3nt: TGTGCCACCTTCTTGGACAGGGGAAATTCACCCCTCCACTTT

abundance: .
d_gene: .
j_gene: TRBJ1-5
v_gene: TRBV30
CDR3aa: CAWSVGGDNQPQHF
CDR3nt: TGTGCCTGGAGTGTAGGTGGGGACAATCAGCCCCAGCATTTT

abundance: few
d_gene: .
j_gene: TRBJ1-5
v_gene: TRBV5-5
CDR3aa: CASSPEGGSFWPQHF
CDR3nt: TGTGCCAGCAGCCCCGAGGGGGGCTCCTTTTGGCCCCAGCATTTT

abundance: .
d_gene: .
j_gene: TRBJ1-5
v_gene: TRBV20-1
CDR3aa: CSARVGVSQPQHF
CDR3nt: TGCAGTGCTAGAGTTGGGGTGAGTCAGCCCCAGCATTTT

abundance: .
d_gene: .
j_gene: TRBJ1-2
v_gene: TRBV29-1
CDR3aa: CSVVGTSGYTF
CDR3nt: TGCAGCGTTGTCGGGACGTCTGGCTACACCTTC

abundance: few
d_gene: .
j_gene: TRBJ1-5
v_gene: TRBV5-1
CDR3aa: CASSLGGSSNQPQHF
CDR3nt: TGCGCCAGCAGCTTGGGAGGTTCTAGCAATCAGCCCCAGCATTTT

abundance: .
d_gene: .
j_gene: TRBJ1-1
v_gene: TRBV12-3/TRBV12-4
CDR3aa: CASSEPPGGWAFF
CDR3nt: TGTGCCAGCAGCGAACCACCGGGTGGTTGGGCTTTCTTT

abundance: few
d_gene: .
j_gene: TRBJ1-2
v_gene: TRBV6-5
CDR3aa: CASRAGQFYGYTF
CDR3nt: TGTGCCAGCAGAGCCGGACAGTTCTATGGCTACACCTTC